These T cell receptor beta chains were read from a single sample in a study of blood T cell repertoires in COVID-19. This table comes from immunoSEQ multiplex PCR, and its TCRdb copy is limited to in-frame clones, with some not included. The table has 85,000 to 100,000 clones, less than 90% seen once; the top ten hold more than 7%. Sequencing used peripheral blood. All receptors derive from a man between 60 and 70 years old with acute or convalescent COVID-19. CDR3s include the opening cysteine and the closing phenylalanine or tryptophan. Fields, in order: V gene, J gene, clone size, D gene, CDR3 DNA, CDR3 protein. A D gene is named only where the DNA matches it firmly. Clone size is stated in some rows and not others, as once, few, many or a class when expanded.

TRBV6-5	TRBJ1-5	.	.	TGTGCCAGCTTAGTCGGGAATCAGCCCCAGCATTTT	CASLVGNQPQHF
TRBV5-1	TRBJ2-3	.	.	TGCGCCAGTGCCCGAGATAGCACAGATACGCAGTATTTT	CASARDSTDTQYF
TRBV18	TRBJ2-3	.	TRBD1	TGTGCCAGCTCACGGGGCTCCGGGACAGTCACAGATACGCAGTATTTT	CASSRGSGTVTDTQYF
TRBV19	TRBJ2-2	.	TRBD2	TGTGCCAGTAGTATGTCTAGCGGGAGTGGGGAGCTGTTTTTT	CASSMSSGSGELFF
TRBV28	TRBJ1-2	.	.	TGTGCCAGCCGCCGAGGCGGGGCACTCTCGGCTGGCTACACCTTC	CASRRGGALSAGYTF
TRBV29-1	TRBJ2-3	.	TRBD2	TGCAGCGTTGAAAGTGGGACTAGCGGGAGAGATACGCAGTATTTT	CSVESGTSGRDTQYF
TRBV19	TRBJ2-2	.	.	TGTGCCAGTAGTATCTTGGGGGCAAACACCGGGGAGCTGTTTTTT	CASSILGANTGELFF
TRBV9	TRBJ2-3	few	.	TGTGCCAGCAGCGTTCGGGGGGCGACTAGCACAGATACGCAGTATTTT	CASSVRGATSTDTQYF
TRBV30	TRBJ2-6	few	.	TGTGCCTCCGGCCGGGACTCTGGGGCCAACGTCCTGACTTTC	CASGRDSGANVLTF
TRBV5-1	TRBJ2-5	.	TRBD2	TGCGCCAGCAGCTTGGGGACTAGCGGAGAGACCCAGTACTTC	CASSLGTSGETQYF
TRBV10-3	TRBJ2-5	.	.	TGTGCCATCAGTGCAGGAGAGACCCAGTACTTC	CAISAGETQYF
TRBV27	TRBJ1-2	once	TRBD1	TGTGCCAGCAGAACAACAGGGGGTAACTATGGCTACACCTTC	CASRTTGGNYGYTF
TRBV7-2	TRBJ2-7	.	.	TGTGCCAGCAGCTTGGTTGGAGGCAAAGGCGGGCAGTACTTC	CASSLVGGKGGQYF
TRBV12-5	TRBJ2-7	.	TRBD1	TGTGCTAGTGGTGAAACCGGGACAGGGTTCTACGAGCAGTACTTC	CASGETGTGFYEQYF
TRBV11-2	TRBJ1-2	.	.	TGTGCCAGCAGCTTAGAGGCAGGGCACGGTGGCTACACCTTC	CASSLEAGHGGYTF
TRBV30	TRBJ2-1	.	TRBD2	TGTGCCTGGAGGCTAGCGGGAGGTTGGAATGAGCAGTTCTTC	CAWRLAGGWNEQFF
TRBV7-8	TRBJ1-2	.	.	TGTGCCAGCAGCTTCCGGATTATGGGCGCTGAGGGCTATGGCTACACCTTC	CASSFRIMGAEGYGYTF
TRBV3-1/TRBV3-2	TRBJ2-2	.	TRBD2	TGTGCCAGCAGCAAGACTAGCGGGAGGGCCGGCACCGGGGAGCTGTTTTTT	CASSKTSGRAGTGELFF
TRBV6-1	TRBJ1-5	.	.	TGTGCCAGCAGTGAAGCATTCGACAGGACCGGCAATCAGCCCCAGCATTTT	CASSEAFDRTGNQPQHF
TRBV5-1	TRBJ2-2	few	TRBD2	TGCGCCAGCAGCTACCAAGGGACTAGCGAGAACACCGGGGAGCTGTTTTTT	CASSYQGTSENTGELFF
TRBV9	TRBJ1-1	.	TRBD1	TGTGCCAGCAGTGCAGGGGGCTGGGGAACTGAAGCTTTCTTT	CASSAGGWGTEAFF
TRBV7-5	TRBJ2-7	.	.	TGTGCCAGAAGCTCCTGGACTAGTCGTGGCTCCTACGAGCAGTACTTC	CARSSWTSRGSYEQYF
TRBV18	TRBJ1-1	.	.	TGTGCCAGCTCCTACTTACAGGGAGGGGGCACTGAAGCTTTCTTT	CASSYLQGGGTEAFF
TRBV5-1	TRBJ2-2	.	TRBD1	TGCGCCAGCAGCTTGGGTACAGGGGCGAACACCGGGGAGCTGTTTTTT	CASSLGTGANTGELFF
TRBV6-6	TRBJ1-3	.	.	TGTGCCAGCAGTTACCAGGAAGGCTCTGGAAACACCATATATTTT	CASSYQEGSGNTIYF
TRBV5-1	TRBJ2-2	.	TRBD2	TGCGCCAGCAGCCCAAAAACAGTAGCGGGAGCACCGAACACCGGGGAGCTGTTTTTT	CASSPKTVAGAPNTGELFF
TRBV13	TRBJ1-3	.	.	TGTGCCAGCAGCTTTGGGGCAGACTCTGGAAACACCATATATTTT	CASSFGADSGNTIYF
TRBV5-4	TRBJ2-3	.	.	TGTGCCAGCAGCTCCCGAGTGGCGGGTCCTGGCACAGATACGCAGTATTTT	CASSSRVAGPGTDTQYF
TRBV19	TRBJ2-2	.	TRBD2	TGTGCCAGTAGTACACGACTAGCGGGGGGGCTAGCCGGGGAGCTGTTTTTT	CASSTRLAGGLAGELFF
TRBV30	TRBJ1-5	.	TRBD1	TGTGCCTGGAGGGGACAGGGGGTCGGTAGCAATCAGCCCCAGCATTTT	CAWRGQGVGSNQPQHF
TRBV6-6	TRBJ2-7	.	.	TGTGCCAGCAGTTACTCTCGCGGCGAGCAGTACTTC	CASSYSRGEQYF
TRBV19	TRBJ1-5	.	TRBD1	TGTGCCAGTAGTCAAAAAAGGACAGGGCTTTATAGCAATCAGCCCCAGCATTTT	CASSQKRTGLYSNQPQHF
TRBV2	TRBJ1-6	.	TRBD1	TGTGCCAGCGTGGACAGGGGGGATTTTTGGTCACCCCTCCACTTT	CASVDRGDFWSPLHF
TRBV27	TRBJ1-2	.	TRBD1	TGTGCCAGCAGTGTGGACAGGGGAACCGACTATGGCTACACCTTC	CASSVDRGTDYGYTF
TRBV11-2	TRBJ2-7	.	TRBD2	TGTGCCAGCAGCTTGGGCGGGGGGACCTCCTACGAGCAGTACTTC	CASSLGGGTSYEQYF
TRBV18	TRBJ2-3	.	TRBD1	TGTGCCAGCTCACCACTGGCAGGGGGCAAAGATACGCAGTATTTT	CASSPLAGGKDTQYF
TRBV27	TRBJ2-3	.	.	TGTGCCAGCAGTTTAAAGCAGGGCACAGATACGCAGTATTTT	CASSLKQGTDTQYF
TRBV19	TRBJ1-2	.	TRBD1	TGTGCCAGTAGTAGAAACAACCGGGACAGACATTATGGCTACACCTTC	CASSRNNRDRHYGYTF
TRBV27	TRBJ1-2	few	.	TGTGCCAGCAGCCCCAGATTCTCTAACTATGGCTACACCTTC	CASSPRFSNYGYTF
TRBV27	TRBJ1-5	.	.	TGTGCCAGCAGCCGTTATGGGAGGGATAGCAATCAGCCCCAGCATTTT	CASSRYGRDSNQPQHF
TRBV5-4	TRBJ2-3	.	TRBD2	TGTGCCAGCAGCTTGGCCCCGGGACTAGCGGACCCTCGCACAGATACGCAGTATTTT	CASSLAPGLADPRTDTQYF
TRBV19	TRBJ2-7	.	TRBD1	TGTGCCAGTAGTATATCCGGGACAGGTTCCTACGAGCAGTACTTC	CASSISGTGSYEQYF
TRBV19	TRBJ2-7	.	TRBD1	TGTGCCAGTAGTATGTCTGGACAGGGGGCCTACGAGCAGTACTTC	CASSMSGQGAYEQYF
TRBV9	TRBJ2-1	.	TRBD2	TGTGCCAGCAGCCTGCGGACTAGCACCCCGGATGAGCAGTTCTTC	CASSLRTSTPDEQFF
TRBV5-1	TRBJ2-6	.	TRBD2	TGCGCCAGCAGCCCTTGGACTAGCGGGGGGGCTGGGGCCAACGTCCTGACTTTC	CASSPWTSGGAGANVLTF
TRBV6-1	TRBJ2-3	once	.	TGTGCCAGCAGTGAAGCGCTTCGGAGGCGGGATAGCACAGATACGCAGTATTTT	CASSEALRRRDSTDTQYF
TRBV24-1	TRBJ1-6	.	TRBD1	TGTGCCACCTCTGTTGAAGGGGACCCAACAACAGGGGGTAATTCACCCCTCCACTTT	CATSVEGDPTTGGNSPLHF
TRBV13	TRBJ1-1	.	.	TGTGCCAGCAGCTTATATCCCACTGAAGCTTTCTTT	CASSLYPTEAFF
TRBV7-2	TRBJ1-1	.	.	TGTGCCAGCAGCTCCGACCGGGCGGGGAACACTGAAGCTTTCTTT	CASSSDRAGNTEAFF
TRBV19	TRBJ2-1	few	.	TGTGCCAGTAACCGGGACAACAAGTACGATGAGCAGTTCTTC	CASNRDNKYDEQFF
TRBV4-3	TRBJ2-3	few	.	TGCGCCAGCAGCATAGAACAGAGACCCACAGATACGCAGTATTTT	CASSIEQRPTDTQYF
TRBV10-2	TRBJ2-3	.	.	TGCGCCAGCAGTGCCTGGCAGGTCACAGATACGCAGTATTTT	CASSAWQVTDTQYF
TRBV7-2	TRBJ2-3	.	TRBD1	TGTGCCAGCAGCTTAAGGGGGACAGGAGGAACAGATACGCAGTATTTT	CASSLRGTGGTDTQYF
TRBV7-6	TRBJ2-3	.	.	TGTGCCAGCAGCTTATCCGGGAGCGGTGGCACAGATACGCAGTATTTT	CASSLSGSGGTDTQYF
TRBV11-2	TRBJ2-7	.	TRBD2	TGTGCCAGCAACCACGGCGGGAGGGCCGACGAGCAGTACTTC	CASNHGGRADEQYF
TRBV3-1/TRBV3-2	TRBJ2-2	.	.	TGTGCCAGCAGCCAAGCGGGCGGGGCCGGGGAGCTGTTTTTT	CASSQAGGAGELFF
TRBV30	TRBJ2-3	.	TRBD2	TGTGCCTGGAGTCTTCTAGCGGGCCTCACAGATACGCAGTATTTT	CAWSLLAGLTDTQYF